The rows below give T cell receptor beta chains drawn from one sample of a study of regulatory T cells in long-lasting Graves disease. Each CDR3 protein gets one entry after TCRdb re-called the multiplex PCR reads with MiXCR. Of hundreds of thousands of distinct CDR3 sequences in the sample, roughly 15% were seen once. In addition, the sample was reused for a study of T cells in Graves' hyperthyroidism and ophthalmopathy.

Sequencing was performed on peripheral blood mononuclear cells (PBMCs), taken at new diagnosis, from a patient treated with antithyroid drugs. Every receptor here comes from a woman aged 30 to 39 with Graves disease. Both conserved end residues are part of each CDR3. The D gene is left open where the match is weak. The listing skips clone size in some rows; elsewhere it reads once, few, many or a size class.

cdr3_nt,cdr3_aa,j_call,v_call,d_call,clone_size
TGTGCCAGCAGCCAGGCTACCGGGACAGCGAACACTGAAGCTTTCTTT,CASSQATGTANTEAFF,TRBJ1-1,TRBV3-1,TRBD1,.
TGTGCCAGCAGTCCCCAGATATGGGGGACCCAGTACTTC,CASSPQIWGTQYF,TRBJ2-5,TRBV28,.,many
TGTGCCAGCAGTATACAGCGACAGATGAACACCGGGGAGCTGTTTTTT,CASSIQRQMNTGELFF,TRBJ2-2,TRBV7-9,.,.
TGCGCCAGCCAAGCGGGAGGACCTTACAATGAGCAGTTCTTC,CASQAGGPYNEQFF,TRBJ2-1,TRBV5-1,TRBD2,.
TGTGCCAGCAGTTTACCGGGACTTAACACTGAAGCTTTCTTT,CASSLPGLNTEAFF,TRBJ1-1,TRBV28,.,few
TGTGCCAGCTCAAAGGGGGGCACCATAGAGACCCAGTACTTC,CASSKGGTIETQYF,TRBJ2-5,TRBV6-1,.,many
TGCGCCAGCAGCTCAACCCGCGGCACAGATACGCAGTATTTT,CASSSTRGTDTQYF,TRBJ2-3,TRBV7-3,.,.
TGCAGTGCTAGGGACCTCCTCACTAGCGGGGGCACCTACGAGCAGTACTTC,CSARDLLTSGGTYEQYF,TRBJ2-7,TRBV20-1,TRBD2,.
TGTGCCAGTAGACAAACCGAAACGGGTGGCACTGAAGCTTTCTTT,CASRQTETGGTEAFF,TRBJ1-1,TRBV19,.,.
TGTGCCAGCTCACCACTTAGCGGGAGTCGCAATGAGCAGTTCTTC,CASSPLSGSRNEQFF,TRBJ2-1,TRBV18,TRBD2,.
TGCAGTGCTCCCGCAGGGGGCGAGAAGGACATTCAGTACTTC,CSAPAGGEKDIQYF,TRBJ2-4,TRBV20-1,TRBD1,few
TGTGCCAGCAGTTCAGGGCTTCGGATGGTGTCAGCTGAAGCTTTCTTT,CASSSGLRMVSAEAFF,TRBJ1-1,TRBV6-5,.,many
TGCAGCGTTGCCCCGGATGGAAACACCATATATTTT,CSVAPDGNTIYF,TRBJ1-3,TRBV29-1,.,few
TGTGCCAGCAGCGGGGGACTAGCGGGAGTAGATACGCAGTATTTT,CASSGGLAGVDTQYF,TRBJ2-3,TRBV6-1,TRBD2,.
TGTGCCAGCGGGAGACGGGGCTCTGGAAACACCATATGTTTT,CASGRRGSGNTICF,TRBJ1-3,TRBV27,.,.
TGTGCCAGCACGAGGGGCAGTCTTCAGCCCCAGCATTTT,CASTRGSLQPQHF,TRBJ1-5,TRBV7-2,.,.
TGTGCCACCAGCAGGGGGACAGGGTCTAACTATGGCTACACCTTC,CATSRGTGSNYGYTF,TRBJ1-2,TRBV15,TRBD1,many
TGTGCCAGCAGTTTCTCGGGCACCCTTACTAATAGAAACACCATATATTTT,CASSFSGTLTNRNTIYF,TRBJ1-3,TRBV28,.,many
TGTGCCAGCAGCCCGAAAGGAGGTGATACGCAGTATTTT,CASSPKGGDTQYF,TRBJ2-3,TRBV7-9,.,many
TGTGCCAGCAGCCCATCCCGTGGACAGGGTGGGAAACTGTTTTTT,CASSPSRGQGGKLFF,TRBJ1-4,TRBV2,TRBD1,few
TGTGCCAGCAGTTTACTAGCGGGAGGGCCGTCTAACTACGAGCAGTACTTC,CASSLLAGGPSNYEQYF,TRBJ2-7,TRBV6-2/TRBV6-3,TRBD2,.
TGTGCCAGCAGTGAAGAGGGACCAAGCTACGAGCAGTACTTC,CASSEEGPSYEQYF,TRBJ2-7,TRBV6-1,.,.
TGTGCCAGCAGCTTGCTTGACCGACTAAGGTCGGGTGGCTATGGCTACACCTTC,CASSLLDRLRSGGYGYTF,TRBJ1-2,TRBV5-6,.,few
TGCGCCAGCAGCCGGGCAGGAGTAGCTTTCTTT,CASSRAGVAFF,TRBJ1-1,TRBV5-1,.,many
TGTGCGGCCAGGGGAACTCCGCCTGGAAACACCATATATTTT,CAARGTPPGNTIYF,TRBJ1-3,TRBV6-1,.,.
TGTGCCAGCAGTCTAGCGGGAGCGAGGAATGAGCAGTTCTTC,CASSLAGARNEQFF,TRBJ2-1,TRBV28,TRBD2,many
TGTGCCAGCTCCCTGTGGCCCGAGGACCAGCCCCAGCATTTT,CASSLWPEDQPQHF,TRBJ1-5,TRBV12-3/TRBV12-4,.,many